This TCR beta chain was captured in a study of neurological immune-mediated disorders. This clonotype appeared many times. Synthesis of cDNA was carried out by template-switch 5'RACE. The reaction used 10-nucleotide random UMIs. Over 160 million TCR-beta sequences from 15-18 subjects were obtained in each sequencing run. One entry per CDR3 protein results from TCRdb running MiXCR on the 5' RACE reads. Of about 59,000 distinct CDR3 sequences listed, approximately 25% are singletons. Time point given: technical triplicate 2. The receptor comes from a man aged 55 to 70 with HTLV-1-associated myelopathy (HAM/TSP). Sequenced: PBMCs.

CDR3 bases: TGTGCCTCAGGACTAGCGGGGGACTACAATGAGCAGTTCTTC. Amino acids: CASGLAGDYNEQFF. The J gene is TRBJ2-1, the V gene TRBV10-3, with 13 bases aligning to TRBD2. CDR1 and CDR2 from the germline V gene are ENHRY and SYGVKD. The CDR3 length is 14 residues. V lost 11 bases to trimming and J lost 3 bases; unmatched junction nucleotides: 4.